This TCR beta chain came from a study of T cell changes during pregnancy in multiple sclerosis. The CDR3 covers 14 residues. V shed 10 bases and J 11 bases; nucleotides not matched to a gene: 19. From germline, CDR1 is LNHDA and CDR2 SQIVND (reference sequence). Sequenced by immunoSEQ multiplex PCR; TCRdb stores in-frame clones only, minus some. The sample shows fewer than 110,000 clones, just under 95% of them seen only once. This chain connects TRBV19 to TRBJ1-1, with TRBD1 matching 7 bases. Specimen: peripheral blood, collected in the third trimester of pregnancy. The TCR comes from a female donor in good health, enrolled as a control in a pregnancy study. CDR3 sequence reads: CATTPGQKALGAFF. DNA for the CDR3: TGTGCCACTACCCCGGGACAGAAGGCTTTAGGGGCTTTCTTT.